This T cell receptor beta chain stems from a study of tissue T cells after allogeneic stem cell transplantation. The table lists this clone with a count of one. Germline and genes here are mouse. Time point described: mouse harvest day 7 after allogeneic transplant. Tail vein injection delivered 10^7 T-cell-depleted bone marrow cells and 10^6 splenic CD5+ T cells. The table came from immunoSEQ multiplex PCR; TCRdb's copy has only in-frame clones and leaves some out. The sample has fewer than 7,500 clones; about 46% are singletons. The sample consisted of gut tissue. The source is a female BALB/c mouse given C57BL/6 T cells with graft-versus-host disease after an allogeneic hematopoietic cell transplant.

Incomplete CDR3 DNA: TGTGCAAGCAGCTTAGATGGGGAGCAAGACACCCAGTAC. Translated, it gives CASSLDGEQDTQY. The whole CDR3 protein reads CASSLDGEQDTQYF. V is TRBV16 and J is TRBJ2-5; a possible D gene is TRBD2 (5 bases). The read ends 1 residue before the CDR3 terminus; that terminus is restored from the germline J gene. Trimming left V 0 bases short and J 3 bases short, with 7 bases between. The CDR3 covers 14 residues. Germline assignment: CDR1 SGHSA and CDR2 FRNQAP.